One and the same sample provided the 15 T cell receptor beta chains below, sequenced in a study of blood T cell repertoires in COVID-19. TCRdb keeps only in-frame clones here, not all; method: immunoSEQ multiplex PCR. Altogether fewer than 95,000 clones are present, around 86% being singletons, with the ten largest covering 25% to 35%. The specimen sequenced was peripheral blood. These receptors were collected from a man aged 50 to 59 with active or convalescent COVID-19.

V and J are TRBV23-1 and TRBJ2-3; D is possibly TRBD1 (6 bases). TRBV23-1 is marked as an open reading frame, function uncertain. V gave up 7 bases and J gave up 4 bases, with 27 bases separating them. The CDR3 covers 18 residues. DNA of the CDR3: TGCGCCAGCACCCATGGCCTGGGGGACATCGATAACCCAGATACGCAGTATTTT. This sequence encodes CASTHGLGDIDNPDTQYF.

This clone was seen a single time. The chain employs TRBV10-3 and TRBJ1-4; the D gene is possibly TRBD1 (5 bases). Germline V lookup: CDR1 ENHRY, CDR2 SYGVKD. Trimming took 0 bases from V and 6 from J, leaving 11 bases between them. The CDR3 is 15 amino acids. This CDR3 is CAISESGVGDEKLFF. The CDR3 nucleotides read TGTGCCATCAGTGAGTCAGGGGTAGGGGATGAAAAACTGTTTTTT.

V usage is TRBV21-1 and J usage is TRBJ2-5; the table's D gene call, TRBD1, was not cross checked with the DNA. TRBV21-1 is assigned pseudogene status. The CDR3 totals 13 residues. CDR3 coding DNA: TGTGCCAGCTTCAGGGGGGCAAAAGAGACCCAGTACTTC. It specifies CASFRGAKETQYF.

The chain employs TRBV4-3 and TRBJ1-1; 7 positions agree with TRBD1. CDR1 and CDR2 (germline): LGHNA, YSLEER. J gave up 8 bases and V 0 bases, and 3 bases lay outside the gene matches. The CDR3 runs to 13 residues. The CDR3 DNA is TGCGCCAGCAGCCAAGATCCAGGGGGAGAAGCTTTCTTT. Its protein product is CASSQDPGGEAFF.

The chain couples TRBV4-3 to TRBJ2-7; 7 positions agree with TRBD2. The germline gives CDR1 LGHNA, CDR2 YSLEER. This CDR3 is built from 16 residues. Trimming cost V 1 base and J 2 bases; bases outside gene matches: 8. This chain's CDR3 is CASSQVGGFSAYEQYF. The CDR3 region has the DNA TGCGCCAGCAGCCAAGTGGGAGGGTTTAGCGCCTACGAGCAGTACTTC.

The chain carries TRBV18 and TRBJ2-7; 15 nucleotides agree with TRBD2. The CDR3 consists of 16 residues. CDR1 KGHSH and CDR2 LQKENI come from the germline V gene. Losses at the gene ends were 3 bases for V and 0 bases for J; bases not matched to a gene: 0. In nucleotides, the CDR3 is TGTGCCAGCTCACCGGGACTAGCGGGGGGCTCCTACGAGCAGTACTTC. Translating it yields CASSPGLAGGSYEQYF. The full variable domain, its missing parts supplied by reference TRBV18 and TRBJ2-7, is NAGVMQNPRHLVRRRGQEARLRCSPMKGHSHVYWYRQLPEEGLKFMVYLQKENIIDESGMPKERFSAEFPKEGPSILRIQQVVRGDSAAYFCASSPGLAGGSYEQYFGPGTRLTVT.

The table lists this clone with a few counts. The chain has TRBV5-1 and TRBJ2-2; a weak D match, TRBD1 (6 bases). The CDR3 is 16 amino acids. With 2 bases removed from V and 0 bases from J, the gap between germline ends came to 11 bases. Germline CDR1 is SGHRS and CDR2 is YFSETQ. The CDR3 DNA sequence: TGCGCCAGCAGCTTTGCCGGGACAACGAACACCGGGGAGCTGTTTTTT. Translating gives CASSFAGTTNTGELFF.

This clone was observed a few times. The chain has TRBV27 and TRBJ1-6, with D uncertain. Germline values: CDR1 MNHEY, CDR2 SMNVEV (reference sequence). This CDR3 region has 17 residues. The V end lost 5 bases, the J end lost 0 bases, and 14 bases lay between the germline ends. The CDR3: CASSLDLLSSYNSPLHF. The CDR3 DNA reads as TGTGCCAGCAGTCTCGATTTGCTTAGCTCCTATAATTCACCCCTCCACTTT.

This clone was seen only a few times. V usage is TRBV5-1 and J usage is TRBJ1-1, with no clear D. V was cut by 2 bases and J by 0 bases, with 8 bases left in between. Per the germline V gene, CDR1 is SGHRS and CDR2 is YFSETQ. The CDR3 length is 14 residues. The CDR3 DNA follows: TGCGCCAGCAGCTTACAGACGATGAACACTGAAGCTTTCTTT. It codes for CASSLQTMNTEAFF. Full variable domain (outside the CDR3, taken from reference TRBV5-1 and TRBJ1-1): KAGVTQTPRYLIKTRGQQVTLSCSPISGHRSVSWYQQTPGQGLQFLFEYFSETQRNKGNFPGRFSGRQFSNSRSEMNVSTLELGDSALYLCASSLQTMNTEAFFGQGTRLTVV.

This sequence joins TRBV18 and TRBJ2-7; 10 positions agree with TRBD2. V trimming: 4 bases; J trimming: 5 bases; junction bases outside the gene matches: 5. The germline V gene has CDR1 KGHSH and CDR2 LQKENI. The CDR3 consists of 14 residues. The CDR3 DNA follows: TGTGCCAGCTCACTCGGCCTAGCGGGAGACGAGCAGTACTTC. Translated, it gives CASSLGLAGDEQYF.

The chain couples TRBV2 to TRBJ1-2, with 7 bases identical to TRBD1. The V and J ends lost 7 bases and 6 bases, in that order; junction bases with no gene match: 8. The CDR3 runs 13 residues. In germline, CDR1 is SNHLY, CDR2 FYNNEI. CDR3 amino acids: CASTEGAQDGYTF. The CDR3 DNA sequence: TGTGCCAGCACGGAGGGGGCGCAGGATGGCTACACCTTC.

This clone was counted a single time. The J gene is TRBJ2-5, the V gene TRBV4-1, with 7 bases identical to TRBD1. Germline V gene sequence: CDR1 MGHRA, CDR2 YSYEKL. This CDR3 is 17 amino acids long. J was trimmed by 6 bases and V by 4 bases; bases with no gene match: 17. Here the CDR3 DNA reads TGCGCCAGCAGCCCCAGAAGGGGGCTAGCTTACGGGAAGACCCAGTACTTC. Translated: CASSPRRGLAYGKTQYF.

The chain is built from TRBV6-5 and TRBJ1-3; D not certain. Per germline, CDR1 MNHEY and CDR2 SVGAGI. V lost 3 bases and J lost 0, with 9 bases in between. The CDR3 consists of 15 residues. The CDR3 nucleotides read TGTGCCAGCAGTTATGGCACATACTCTGGAAACACCATATATTTT. Protein: CASSYGTYSGNTIYF.

The CDR3 nucleotides read TGCGCCAGCAACGGTGGATTCGGGACTAGCGGTGCGGACGAGCAGTACTTC. Amino acid sequence: CASNGGFGTSGADEQYF. The chain employs TRBV10-1 and TRBJ2-7, with 11 bases lining up with TRBD2. Germline assignment: CDR1 WNHNN and CDR2 SYGVQD (reference sequence). The CDR3 sequence is 17 residues long. V lost 7 bases to trimming and J lost 5 bases; unmatched junction nucleotides: 16.

The V call is TRBV5-1, the J call TRBJ2-5; D is possibly TRBD2 (5 bases). Germline values: CDR1 SGHRS, CDR2 YFSETQ. Deletions cut 2 bases from V and 2 bases from J, with 10 bases between. The CDR3 is made up of 14 amino acids. The CDR3 bases are TGCGCCAGCAGCTTATGGACTGGGCAAGAGACCCAGTACTTC. Amino acids: CASSLWTGQETQYF. Supplemented by reference TRBV5-1 and TRBJ2-5, the full variable domain reads KAGVTQTPRYLIKTRGQQVTLSCSPISGHRSVSWYQQTPGQGLQFLFEYFSETQRNKGNFPGRFSGRQFSNSRSEMNVSTLELGDSALYLCASSLWTGQETQYFGPGTRLLVL.